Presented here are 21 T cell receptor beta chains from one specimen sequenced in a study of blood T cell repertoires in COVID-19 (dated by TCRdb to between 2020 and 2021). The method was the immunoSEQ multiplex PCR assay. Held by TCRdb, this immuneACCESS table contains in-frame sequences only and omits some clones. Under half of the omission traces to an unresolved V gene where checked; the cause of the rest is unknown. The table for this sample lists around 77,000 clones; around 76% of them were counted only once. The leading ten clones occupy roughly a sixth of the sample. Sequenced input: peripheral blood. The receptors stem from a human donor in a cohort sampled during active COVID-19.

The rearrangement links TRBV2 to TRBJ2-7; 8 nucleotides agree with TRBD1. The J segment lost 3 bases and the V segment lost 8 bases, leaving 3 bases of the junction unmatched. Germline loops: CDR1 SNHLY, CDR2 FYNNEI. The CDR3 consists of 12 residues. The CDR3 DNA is TGTGCCAGCGGAGGACAGGGCTACGAGCAGTACTTC. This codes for CASGGQGYEQYF. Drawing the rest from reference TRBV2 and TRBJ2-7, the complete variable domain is EPEVTQTPSHQVTQMGQEVILRCVPISNHLYFYWYRQILGQKVEFLVSFYNNEISEKSEIFDDQFSVERPDGSNFTLKIRSTKLEDSAMYFCASGGQGYEQYFGPGTRLTVT.

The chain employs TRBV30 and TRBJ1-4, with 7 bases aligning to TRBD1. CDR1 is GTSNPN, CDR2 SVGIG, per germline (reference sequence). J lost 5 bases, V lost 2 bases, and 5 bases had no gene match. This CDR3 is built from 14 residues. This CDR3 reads CAWSTGQPNEKLFF. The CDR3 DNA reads TGTGCCTGGAGTACGGGACAGCCAAATGAAAAACTGTTTTTT.

CDR3 in amino acids: CASSFYREKEAFF. The CDR3 nucleotides are TGTGCCAGCAGCTTTTACAGAGAAAAAGAAGCTTTCTTT. V is TRBV5-4 and J is TRBJ1-1; D not certain. CDR3 size: 13 residues. V lost 2 bases to trimming and J lost 8 bases, with 13 bases between them. CDR1 is SGHNT and CDR2 is YYREEE in the germline V gene (reference sequence).

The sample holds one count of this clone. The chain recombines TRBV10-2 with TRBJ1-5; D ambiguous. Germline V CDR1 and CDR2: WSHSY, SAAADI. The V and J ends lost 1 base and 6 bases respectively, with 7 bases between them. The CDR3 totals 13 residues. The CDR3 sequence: CASSEYLGQPQHF. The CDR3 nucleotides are TGCGCCAGCAGTGAGTATCTCGGTCAGCCCCAGCATTTT.

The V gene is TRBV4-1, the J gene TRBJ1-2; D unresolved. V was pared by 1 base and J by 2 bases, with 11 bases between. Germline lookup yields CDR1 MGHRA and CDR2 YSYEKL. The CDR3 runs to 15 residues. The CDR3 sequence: CASSQGRGGNYGYTF. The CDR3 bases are TGCGCCAGCAGCCAAGGGCGGGGAGGAAACTATGGCTACACCTTC.

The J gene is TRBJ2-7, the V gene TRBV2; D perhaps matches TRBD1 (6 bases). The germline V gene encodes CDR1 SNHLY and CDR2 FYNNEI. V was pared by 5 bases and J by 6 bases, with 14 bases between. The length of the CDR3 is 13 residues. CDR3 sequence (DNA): TGTGCCAGCAGTTACGACAGGCTCGGCGAGCAGTACTTC. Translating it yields CASSYDRLGEQYF.

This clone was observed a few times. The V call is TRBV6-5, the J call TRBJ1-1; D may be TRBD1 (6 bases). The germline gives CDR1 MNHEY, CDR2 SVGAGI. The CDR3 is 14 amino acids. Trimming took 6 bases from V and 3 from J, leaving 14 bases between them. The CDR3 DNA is TGTGCCAGCAGACGATCTCCAGGGGACACTGAAGCTTTCTTT. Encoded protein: CASRRSPGDTEAFF.

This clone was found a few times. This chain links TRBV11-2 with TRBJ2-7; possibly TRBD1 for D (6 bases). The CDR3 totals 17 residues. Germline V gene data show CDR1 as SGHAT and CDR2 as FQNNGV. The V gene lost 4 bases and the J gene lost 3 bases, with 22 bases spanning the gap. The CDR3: CASSSRPGVGASYEQYF. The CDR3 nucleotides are TGTGCCAGCAGCTCTCGCCCAGGGGTTGGGGCTAGCTACGAGCAGTACTTC.

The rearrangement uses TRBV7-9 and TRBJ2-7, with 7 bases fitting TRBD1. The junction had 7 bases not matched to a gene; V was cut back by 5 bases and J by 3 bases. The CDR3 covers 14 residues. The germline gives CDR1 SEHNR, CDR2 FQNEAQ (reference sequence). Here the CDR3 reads CASSHRDSYYEQYF. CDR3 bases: TGTGCCAGCAGCCACCGGGACAGTTACTACGAGCAGTACTTC. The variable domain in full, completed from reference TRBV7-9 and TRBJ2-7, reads DTGVSQNPRHKITKRGQNVTFRCDPISEHNRLYWYRQTLGQGPEFLTYFQNEAQLEKSRLLSDRFSAERPKGSFSTLEIQRTEQGDSAMYLCASSHRDSYYEQYFGPGTRLTVT.

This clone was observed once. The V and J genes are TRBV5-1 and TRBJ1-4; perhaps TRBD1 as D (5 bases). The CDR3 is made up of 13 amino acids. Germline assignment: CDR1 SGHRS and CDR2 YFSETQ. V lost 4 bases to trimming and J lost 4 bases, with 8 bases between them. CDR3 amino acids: CASSPGFNEKLFF. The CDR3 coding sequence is TGCGCCAGCAGCCCAGGGTTTAATGAAAAACTGTTTTTT. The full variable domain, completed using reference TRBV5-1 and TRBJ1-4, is KAGVTQTPRYLIKTRGQQVTLSCSPISGHRSVSWYQQTPGQGLQFLFEYFSETQRNKGNFPGRFSGRQFSNSRSEMNVSTLELGDSALYLCASSPGFNEKLFFGSGTQLSVL.

CDR3 region: CSLTNYGYTF. The CDR3 DNA sequence: TGCAGCCTTACTAACTATGGCTACACCTTC. The chain carries TRBV20-1 and TRBJ1-2; D is unclear. Germline lookup yields CDR1 DFQATT and CDR2 SNEGSKA (reference sequence). This CDR3 is built from 10 residues.

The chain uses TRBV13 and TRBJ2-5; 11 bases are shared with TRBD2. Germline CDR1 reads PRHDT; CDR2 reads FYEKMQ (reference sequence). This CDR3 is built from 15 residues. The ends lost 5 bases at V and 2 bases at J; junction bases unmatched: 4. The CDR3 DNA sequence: TGTGCCAGCAGCCGCTCTAGCGGGGGGCAAGAGACCCAGTACTTC. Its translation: CASSRSSGGQETQYF.

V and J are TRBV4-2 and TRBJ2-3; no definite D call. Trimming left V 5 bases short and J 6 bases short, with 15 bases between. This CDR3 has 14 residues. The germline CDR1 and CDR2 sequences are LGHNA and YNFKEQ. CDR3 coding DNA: TGTGCCAGCAGCGACTTTCTCCTTGAGGATACGCAGTATTTT. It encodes CASSDFLLEDTQYF.

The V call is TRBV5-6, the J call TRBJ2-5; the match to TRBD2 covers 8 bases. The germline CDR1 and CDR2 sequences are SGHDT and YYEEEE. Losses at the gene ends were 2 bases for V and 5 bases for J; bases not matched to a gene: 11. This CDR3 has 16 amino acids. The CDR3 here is CASSLAREVGVETQYF. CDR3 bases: TGTGCCAGCAGCTTAGCGCGGGAGGTAGGGGTTGAGACCCAGTACTTC.

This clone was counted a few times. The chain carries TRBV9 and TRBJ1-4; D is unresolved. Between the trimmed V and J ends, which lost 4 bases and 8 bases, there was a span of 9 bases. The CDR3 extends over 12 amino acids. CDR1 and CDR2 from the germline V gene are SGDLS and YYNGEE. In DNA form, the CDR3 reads TGTGCCAGCAGCCTGGGCGGGGAAAAACTGTTTTTT. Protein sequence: CASSLGGEKLFF.

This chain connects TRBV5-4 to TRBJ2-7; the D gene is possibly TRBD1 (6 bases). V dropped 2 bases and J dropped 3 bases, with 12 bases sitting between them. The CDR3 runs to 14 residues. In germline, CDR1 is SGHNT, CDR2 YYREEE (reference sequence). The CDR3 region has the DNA TGTGCCAGCAGCTTACAGGGAGCGAGCTACGAGCAGTACTTC. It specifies CASSLQGASYEQYF.

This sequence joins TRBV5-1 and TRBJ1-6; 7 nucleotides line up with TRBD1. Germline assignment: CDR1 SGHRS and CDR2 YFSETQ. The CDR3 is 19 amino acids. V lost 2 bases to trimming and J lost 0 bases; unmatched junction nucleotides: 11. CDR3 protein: CASSFGPSTGSSYNSPLHF. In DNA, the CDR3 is TGCGCCAGCAGCTTCGGCCCCTCGACAGGGAGCTCCTATAATTCACCCCTCCACTTT.

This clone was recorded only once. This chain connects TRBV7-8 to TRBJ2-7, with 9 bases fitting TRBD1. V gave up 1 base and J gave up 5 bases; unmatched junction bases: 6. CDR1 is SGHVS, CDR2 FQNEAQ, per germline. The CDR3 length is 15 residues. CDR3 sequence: CASSLEGTGRDEQYF. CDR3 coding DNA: TGTGCCAGCAGCTTAGAAGGGACAGGGCGCGACGAGCAGTACTTC.

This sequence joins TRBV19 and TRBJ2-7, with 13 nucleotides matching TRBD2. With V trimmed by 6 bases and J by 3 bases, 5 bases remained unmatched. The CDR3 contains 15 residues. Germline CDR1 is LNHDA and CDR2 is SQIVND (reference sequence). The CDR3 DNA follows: TGTGCCAGTAGCCCGGGACTAGCGGGGTACTACGAGCAGTACTTC. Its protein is CASSPGLAGYYEQYF.

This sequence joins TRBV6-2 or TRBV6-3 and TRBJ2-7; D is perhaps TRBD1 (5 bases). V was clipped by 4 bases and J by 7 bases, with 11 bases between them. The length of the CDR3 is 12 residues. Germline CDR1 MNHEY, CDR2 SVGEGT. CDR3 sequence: CASSSTEREQYF. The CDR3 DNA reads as TGTGCCAGCAGTTCGACAGAAAGAGAGCAGTACTTC.

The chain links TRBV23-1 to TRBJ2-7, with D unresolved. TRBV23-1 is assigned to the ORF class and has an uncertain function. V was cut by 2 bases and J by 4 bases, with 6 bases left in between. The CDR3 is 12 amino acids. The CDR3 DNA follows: TGCGCCAGCAGTCAACCCTTTTACGAGCAGTACTTC. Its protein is CASSQPFYEQYF.